Only a few counts were recorded for the clone carrying this T cell receptor beta chain. Its target is not known. This entry is derived from a study of T cell repertoires in cytomegalovirus infection. Across the study: From public TCR beta signatures came an indication of both CMV infection and matching HLA type.

Study results and limitations: Of the TCR beta families, the public ones yielded a cumulative frequency that identified carriers of CMV plus the relevant HLA. In two of eight donors, the top clonotype was HLA-C-restricted CMV-specific.

The germline V and J ends were trimmed by 0 bases and 3 bases, with 12 bases remaining between them. CDR1 is SGDLS, CDR2 YYNGEE, per germline. The CDR3 covers 15 residues. A single record per CDR3 protein comes from TCRdb applying MiXCR to the reads. The sample lists approximately 160,000 distinct CDR3 sequences; 17% were seen once. The sequencing sample was made of CD8+ T cells from PBMCs. The sequence was obtained from a human donor in good health (CMV status not recorded). Some clones in this sample may be carry-over from other donors' samples. The chain uses TRBV9 and TRBJ1-1; TRBD1 is a possible D gene (6 bases). This CDR3 is CASSVGRGRDTEAFF. In DNA form, the CDR3 reads TGTGCCAGCAGCGTAGGCAGGGGCCGGGACACTGAAGCTTTCTTT.